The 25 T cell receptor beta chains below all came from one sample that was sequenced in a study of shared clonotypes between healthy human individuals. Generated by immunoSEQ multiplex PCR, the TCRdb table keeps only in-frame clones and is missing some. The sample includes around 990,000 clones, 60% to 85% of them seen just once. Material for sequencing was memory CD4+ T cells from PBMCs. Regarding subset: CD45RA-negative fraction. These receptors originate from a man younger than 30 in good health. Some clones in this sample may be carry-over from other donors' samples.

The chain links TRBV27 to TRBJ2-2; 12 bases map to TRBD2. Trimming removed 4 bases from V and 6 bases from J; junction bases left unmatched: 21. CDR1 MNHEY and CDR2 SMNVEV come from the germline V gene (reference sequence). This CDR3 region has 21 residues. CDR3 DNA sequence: TGTGCCAGCAGTTCGCACCGGGACAGAGGACTAGCGGGATTGAGAGCCGGGGAGCTGTTTTTT. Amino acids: CASSSHRDRGLAGLRAGELFF.

The CDR3 sequence: CASSELAGRQETQYF. CDR3 DNA: TGCGCCAGCAGCGAACTAGCGGGACGGCAAGAGACCCAGTACTTC. The V gene is TRBV10-1, the J gene TRBJ2-5, with TRBD2 matching 10 bases. Germline CDR1 reads WNHNN; CDR2 reads SYGVQD (reference sequence). J was trimmed by 2 bases and V by 6 bases; bases with no gene match: 6. The CDR3 extends over 15 amino acids.

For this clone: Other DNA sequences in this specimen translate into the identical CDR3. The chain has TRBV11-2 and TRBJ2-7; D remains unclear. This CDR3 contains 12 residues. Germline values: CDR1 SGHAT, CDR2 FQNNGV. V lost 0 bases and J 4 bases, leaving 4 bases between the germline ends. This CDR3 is CASSLEGYEQYF. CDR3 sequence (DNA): TGTGCCAGCAGCTTAGAAGGATACGAGCAGTACTTC. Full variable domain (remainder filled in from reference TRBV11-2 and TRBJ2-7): EAGVAQSPRYKIIEKRQSVAFWCNPISGHATLYWYQQILGQGPKLLIQFQNNGVVDDSQLPKDRFSAERLKGVDSTLKIQPAKLEDSAVYLCASSLEGYEQYFGPGTRLTVT.

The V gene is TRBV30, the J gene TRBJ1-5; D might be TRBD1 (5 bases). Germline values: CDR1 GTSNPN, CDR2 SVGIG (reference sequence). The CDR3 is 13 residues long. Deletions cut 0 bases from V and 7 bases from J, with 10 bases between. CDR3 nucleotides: TGTGCCTGGAGTGTACGTTGGGGCCAGCCCCAGCATTTT. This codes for CAWSVRWGQPQHF.

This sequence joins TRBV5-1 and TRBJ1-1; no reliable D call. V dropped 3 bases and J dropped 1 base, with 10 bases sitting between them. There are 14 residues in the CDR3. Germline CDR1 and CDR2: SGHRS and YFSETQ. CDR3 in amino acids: CASSSRARNTEAFF. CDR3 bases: TGCGCCAGCAGCTCGCGGGCCAGGAACACTGAAGCTTTCTTT.

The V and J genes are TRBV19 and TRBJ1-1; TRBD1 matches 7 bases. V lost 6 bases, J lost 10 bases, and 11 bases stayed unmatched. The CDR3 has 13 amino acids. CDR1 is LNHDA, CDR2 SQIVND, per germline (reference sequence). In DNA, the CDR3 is TGTGCCAGTAGCCGGACAGGAAGGGGATCAGCTTTCTTT. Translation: CASSRTGRGSAFF. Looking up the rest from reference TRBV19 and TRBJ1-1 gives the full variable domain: DGGITQSPKYLFRKEGQNVTLSCEQNLNHDAMYWYRQDPGQGLRLIYYSQIVNDFQKGDIAEGYSVSREKKESFPLTVTSAQKNPTAFYLCASSRTGRGSAFFGQGTRLTVV.

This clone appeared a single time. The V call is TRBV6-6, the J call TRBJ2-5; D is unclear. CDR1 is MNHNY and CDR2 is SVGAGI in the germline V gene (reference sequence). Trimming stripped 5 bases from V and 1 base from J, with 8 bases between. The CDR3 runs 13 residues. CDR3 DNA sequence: TGTGCCAGCAGTCCCCGGACCCAAGAGACCCAGTACTTC. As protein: CASSPRTQETQYF.

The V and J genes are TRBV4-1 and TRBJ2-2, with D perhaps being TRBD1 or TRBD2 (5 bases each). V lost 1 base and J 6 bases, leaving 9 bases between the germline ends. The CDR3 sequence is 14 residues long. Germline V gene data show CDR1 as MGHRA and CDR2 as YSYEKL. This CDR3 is CASSQGDAPGELFF. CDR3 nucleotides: TGCGCCAGCAGCCAAGGGGACGCACCCGGGGAGCTGTTTTTT.

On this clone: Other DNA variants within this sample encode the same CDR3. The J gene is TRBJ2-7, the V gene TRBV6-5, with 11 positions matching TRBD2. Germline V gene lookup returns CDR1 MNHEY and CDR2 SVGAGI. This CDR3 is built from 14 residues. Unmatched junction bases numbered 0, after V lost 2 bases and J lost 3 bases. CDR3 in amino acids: CASSYGTSGYEQYF. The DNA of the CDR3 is TGTGCCAGCAGTTACGGGACTAGCGGCTACGAGCAGTACTTC.

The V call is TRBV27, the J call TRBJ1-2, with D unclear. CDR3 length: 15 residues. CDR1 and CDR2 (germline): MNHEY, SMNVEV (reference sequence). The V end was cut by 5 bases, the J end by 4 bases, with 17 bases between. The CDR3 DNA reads TGTGCCAGCAGTCAGCGAGAGGGCTCGGGCTATGGCTACACCTTC. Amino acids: CASSQREGSGYGYTF.

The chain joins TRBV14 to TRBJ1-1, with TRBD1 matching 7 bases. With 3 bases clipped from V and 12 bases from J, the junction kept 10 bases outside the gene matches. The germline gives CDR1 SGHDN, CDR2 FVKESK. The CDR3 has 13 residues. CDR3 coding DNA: TGTGCCAGCAGCCACCTAACAGGGGCCCACCCTTTCTTT. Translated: CASSHLTGAHPFF.

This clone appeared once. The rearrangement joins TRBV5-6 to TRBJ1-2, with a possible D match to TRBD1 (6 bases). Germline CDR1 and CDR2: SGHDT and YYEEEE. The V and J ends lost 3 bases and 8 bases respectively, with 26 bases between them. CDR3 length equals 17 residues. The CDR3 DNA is TGTGCCAGCAGCTCCGCCGATGTGTCGGGGGCGACGGGGGGCTACACCTTC. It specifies CASSSADVSGATGGYTF.

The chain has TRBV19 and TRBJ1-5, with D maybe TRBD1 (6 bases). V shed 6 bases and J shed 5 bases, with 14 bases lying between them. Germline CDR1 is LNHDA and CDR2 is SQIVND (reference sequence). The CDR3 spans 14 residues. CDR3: CASSLSGADQPQHF. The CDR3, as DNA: TGTGCCAGTAGCCTCTCAGGGGCGGATCAGCCCCAGCATTTT.

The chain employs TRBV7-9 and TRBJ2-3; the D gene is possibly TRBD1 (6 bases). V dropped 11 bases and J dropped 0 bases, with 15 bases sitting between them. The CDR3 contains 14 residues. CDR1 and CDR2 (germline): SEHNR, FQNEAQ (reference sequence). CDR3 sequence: CAYNRDTSTDTQYF. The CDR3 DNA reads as TGTGCCTACAACCGGGACACCAGCACAGATACGCAGTATTTT.

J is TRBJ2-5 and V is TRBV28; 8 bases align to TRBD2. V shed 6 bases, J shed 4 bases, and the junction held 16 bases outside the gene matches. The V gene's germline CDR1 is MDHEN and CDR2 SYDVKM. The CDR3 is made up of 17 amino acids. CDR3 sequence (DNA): TGTGCCAGCAGACGAAGCGGGAGTAGCAGAAGTCGAGAGACCCAGTACTTC. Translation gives CASRRSGSSRSRETQYF.

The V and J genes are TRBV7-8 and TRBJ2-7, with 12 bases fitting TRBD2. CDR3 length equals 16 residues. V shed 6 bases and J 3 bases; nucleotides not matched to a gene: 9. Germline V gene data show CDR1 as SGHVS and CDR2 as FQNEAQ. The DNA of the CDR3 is TGTGCCAGCAGTCCTCTCCTAGCGGGAGGGAACTACGAGCAGTACTTC. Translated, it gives CASSPLLAGGNYEQYF.

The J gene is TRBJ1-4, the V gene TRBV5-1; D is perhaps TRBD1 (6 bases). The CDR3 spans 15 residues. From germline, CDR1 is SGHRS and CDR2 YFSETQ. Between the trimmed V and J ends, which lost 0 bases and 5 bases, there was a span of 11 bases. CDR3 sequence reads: CASSLADRGNEKLFF. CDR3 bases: TGCGCCAGCAGCTTGGCGGACAGAGGGAATGAAAAACTGTTTTTT. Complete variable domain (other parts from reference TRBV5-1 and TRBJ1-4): KAGVTQTPRYLIKTRGQQVTLSCSPISGHRSVSWYQQTPGQGLQFLFEYFSETQRNKGNFPGRFSGRQFSNSRSEMNVSTLELGDSALYLCASSLADRGNEKLFFGSGTQLSVL.

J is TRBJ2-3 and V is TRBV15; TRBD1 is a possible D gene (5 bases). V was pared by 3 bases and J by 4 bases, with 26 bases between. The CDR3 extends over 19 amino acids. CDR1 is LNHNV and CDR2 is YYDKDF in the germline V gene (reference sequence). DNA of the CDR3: TGTGCCACCAGCAGCTACAAGACAGCCCCCGAAGCGCGTTCAGATACGCAGTATTTT. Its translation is CATSSYKTAPEARSDTQYF.

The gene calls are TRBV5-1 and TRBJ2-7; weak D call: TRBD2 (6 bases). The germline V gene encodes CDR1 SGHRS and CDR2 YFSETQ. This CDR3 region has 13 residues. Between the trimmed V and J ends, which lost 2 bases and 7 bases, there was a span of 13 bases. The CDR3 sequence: CASSFTGDGEQYF. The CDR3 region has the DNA TGCGCCAGCAGCTTTACGGGAGATGGGGAGCAGTACTTC. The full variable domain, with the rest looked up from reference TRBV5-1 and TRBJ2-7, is KAGVTQTPRYLIKTRGQQVTLSCSPISGHRSVSWYQQTPGQGLQFLFEYFSETQRNKGNFPGRFSGRQFSNSRSEMNVSTLELGDSALYLCASSFTGDGEQYFGPGTRLTVT.

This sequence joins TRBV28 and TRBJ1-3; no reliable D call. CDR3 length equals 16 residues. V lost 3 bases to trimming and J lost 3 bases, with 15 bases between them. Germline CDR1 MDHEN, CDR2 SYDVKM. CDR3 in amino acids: CASSLSGGRNGNTIYF. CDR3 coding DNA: TGTGCCAGCAGTTTGTCCGGAGGCAGGAATGGAAACACCATATATTTT.

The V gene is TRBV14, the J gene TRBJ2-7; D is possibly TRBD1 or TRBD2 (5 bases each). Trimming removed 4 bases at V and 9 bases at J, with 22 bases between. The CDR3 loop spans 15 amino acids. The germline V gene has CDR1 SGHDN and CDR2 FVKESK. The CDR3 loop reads CASSLPGRGGLRQYF. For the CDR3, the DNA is TGTGCCAGCAGCCTTCCGGGACGAGGCGGATTACGGCAGTACTTC.

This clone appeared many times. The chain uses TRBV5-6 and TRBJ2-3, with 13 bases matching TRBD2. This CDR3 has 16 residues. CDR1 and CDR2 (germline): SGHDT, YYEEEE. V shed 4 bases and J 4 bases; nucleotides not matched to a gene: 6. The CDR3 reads CASSKGLAGRSDTQYF. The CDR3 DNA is TGTGCCAGCAGCAAGGGACTAGCGGGACGTTCAGATACGCAGTATTTT.

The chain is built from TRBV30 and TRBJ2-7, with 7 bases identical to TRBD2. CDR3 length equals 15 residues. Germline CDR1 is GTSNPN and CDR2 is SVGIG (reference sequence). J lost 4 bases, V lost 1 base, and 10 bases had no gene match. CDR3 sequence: CAWSEAGQGPYEQYF. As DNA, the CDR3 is TGTGCCTGGAGTGAAGCGGGGCAGGGACCGTACGAGCAGTACTTC.

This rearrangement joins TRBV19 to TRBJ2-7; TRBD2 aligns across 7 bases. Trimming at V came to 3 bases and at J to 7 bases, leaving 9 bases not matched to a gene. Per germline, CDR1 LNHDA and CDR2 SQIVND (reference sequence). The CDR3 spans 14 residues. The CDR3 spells CASSMGRESTEQYF. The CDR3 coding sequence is TGTGCCAGTAGTATGGGGCGGGAGTCTACGGAGCAGTACTTC.

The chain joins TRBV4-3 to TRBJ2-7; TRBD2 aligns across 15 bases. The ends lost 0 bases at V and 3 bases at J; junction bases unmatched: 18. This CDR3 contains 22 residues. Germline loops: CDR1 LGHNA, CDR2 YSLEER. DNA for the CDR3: TGCGCCAGCAGCCAAGAAATGGTAGGGAAAGGACTAGCGGGAGGGTCAAGCTACGAGCAGTACTTC. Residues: CASSQEMVGKGLAGGSSYEQYF.